This TCR beta chain was sequenced in a study of blood T cell repertoires in COVID-19. Study in general: The analysed material was cDNA or gDNA that came from T cells, B-cell-depleted T cells, or PBMCs.

Assay used: immunoSEQ multiplex PCR; TCRdb lists only in-frame clones, some missing. In the table there are about 370,000 clones, more than 85% of which are singletons. The V gene lost 4 bases and the J gene lost 0 bases, with 7 bases spanning the gap. This CDR3 contains 15 residues. Germline V gene lookup returns CDR1 SEHNR and CDR2 FQNEAQ (reference sequence). Cohort assignment relied on participant-reported clinical history. Someone with COVID-19 had been met by exposed participants within 2 weeks before study entry. The sequenced sample consisted of PBMCs or T cells enriched from blood (not recorded which). This chain uses TRBV7-9 with TRBJ2-6, with D perhaps TRBD2 (6 bases). The sequence derives from a middle-aged woman who had been exposed to COVID-19. CDR3 nucleotide sequence: TGTGCCAGCAGCTGGCGGGGCTCTGGGGCCAACGTCCTGACTTTC. This translates into CASSWRGSGANVLTF.